The T cell receptor beta chain described here comes from a study of siplizumab effects on memory and regulatory T cells. Assays captured roughly 110,000 TCR templates per sample. Libraries were prepared by immunoSEQ multiplex PCR; TCRdb keeps only in-frame clonotypes and omits some of them. The repertoire holds fewer than 85,000 clones, with around 90% as singletons. The ends were cut back, 3 bases at V and 5 bases at J, with 10 bases in the middle. The CDR3 loop spans 13 amino acids. Germline V gene lookup returns CDR1 MGHRA and CDR2 YSYEKL. Findings and caveats of the study: Naive T cells were seen as more diverse than memory cells and as major alloresponse contributors. Tregs proliferating in siplizumab cultures lacked confirmation of their suppressive function. In controls, approximately 28% of mappable alloreactive CD4+ clones were Treg-derived on average, versus 68.8% with siplizumab.

This clone showed up just once. Its target is unknown. Sequencing was performed on Tregs sorted from blood. The V gene is TRBV4-1, the J gene TRBJ2-5; D remains unclear. The receptor comes from a human donor in good health. The CDR3 protein is CASSQRQWETQYF. In DNA, the CDR3 is TGCGCCAGCAGCCAGCGTCAGTGGGAGACCCAGTACTTC.